One sample yielded the 14 T cell receptor beta chains listed below, sequenced in a study of identifying expanded T cells in peripheral blood. Here immunoSEQ multiplex PCR was the method, and the copy in TCRdb shows in-frame clones only, minus some. The sample contains roughly 75,000 clones, 90% of which appear only once. Source material: blood. These receptors came from a person aged 18 to 75 in good health.

The chain is built from TRBV10-3 and TRBJ2-2, with D unresolved. This CDR3 is 16 amino acids long. V was clipped by 0 bases and J by 2 bases, with 10 bases between them. The V gene's germline CDR1 is ENHRY and CDR2 SYGVKD. CDR3 residues: CAISESRAPNTGELFF. CDR3 DNA sequence: TGTGCCATCAGTGAGTCCCGGGCCCCAAACACCGGGGAGCTGTTTTTT.

The chain joins TRBV5-1 to TRBJ2-3; TRBD2 matches 10 bases. This CDR3 has 18 amino acids. The V gene end was trimmed by 0 bases and the J gene end by 0 bases; junction bases not matched to a gene: 7. Germline CDR1 is SGHRS and CDR2 is YFSETQ. CDR3 nucleotides: TGCGCCAGCAGCTTGGGGCTAGCGGGGGATTGGAGCACAGATACGCAGTATTTT. Its translation: CASSLGLAGDWSTDTQYF. Full variable domain (missing parts from reference TRBV5-1 and TRBJ2-3): KAGVTQTPRYLIKTRGQQVTLSCSPISGHRSVSWYQQTPGQGLQFLFEYFSETQRNKGNFPGRFSGRQFSNSRSEMNVSTLELGDSALYLCASSLGLAGDWSTDTQYFGPGTRLTVL.

This chain connects TRBV10-3 to TRBJ2-7; D ambiguous. The CDR3 is 13 residues long. CDR1 ENHRY and CDR2 SYGVKD come from the germline V gene. V was cut by 4 bases and J by 3 bases, with 10 bases left in between. CDR3 residues: CAISGTGYYEQYF. CDR3 DNA sequence: TGTGCCATCAGTGGGACCGGCTACTACGAGCAGTACTTC.

The chain combines TRBV28 with TRBJ1-5; 9 bases agree with TRBD1. From germline, CDR1 is MDHEN and CDR2 SYDVKM. The CDR3 consists of 16 residues. Trimming took 6 bases from V and 4 from J; bases not matched to a gene: 10. The CDR3 protein is CASRDGLQGANQPQHF. DNA of the CDR3: TGTGCCAGCAGAGACGGATTACAGGGGGCGAATCAGCCCCAGCATTTT.

The chain carries TRBV7-9 and TRBJ2-7; D may be TRBD2 (5 bases). V lost 5 bases and J 7 bases, leaving 12 bases between the germline ends. The V gene's germline CDR1 is SEHNR and CDR2 FQNEAQ (reference sequence). The CDR3 is made up of 12 amino acids. CDR3 nucleotide sequence: TGTGCCAGCAGCCCCGGGGAGTTTGAGCAGTACTTC. Protein product: CASSPGEFEQYF. The full variable domain, its missing parts supplied by reference TRBV7-9 and TRBJ2-7, is DTGVSQNPRHKITKRGQNVTFRCDPISEHNRLYWYRQTLGQGPEFLTYFQNEAQLEKSRLLSDRFSAERPKGSFSTLEIQRTEQGDSAMYLCASSPGEFEQYFGPGTRLTVT.

The CDR3 reads CASSHNSAGGTEKLFF. CDR3 nucleotides: TGCGCCAGCAGTCATAACTCAGCAGGGGGGACTGAAAAACTGTTTTTT. The V and J genes are TRBV23-1 and TRBJ1-4, with 7 bases aligning to TRBD1. TRBV23-1 is an ORF, and what it does is uncertain. Germline trimming cut 3 bases from V and 7 bases from J; bases unmatched to any gene: 11. This CDR3 is built from 16 residues.

This chain uses TRBV25-1 with TRBJ2-5; D might be TRBD1 or TRBD2, each matching 6 bases. This CDR3 has 15 residues. Trimming shortened V by 3 bases and J by 4 bases, and 15 bases separated the two germline ends. The V gene's germline CDR1 is MGHDK and CDR2 SYGVNS. The CDR3 DNA reads as TGTGCCAGCAGTGAGACTGGAGGGGGGCGAGAGACCCAGTACTTC. It is translated as CASSETGGGRETQYF.

The genes are TRBV5-1 and TRBJ2-1, with a tentative D call TRBD2 (5 bases). Germline V CDR1 and CDR2: SGHRS, YFSETQ. The CDR3 contains 13 residues. The V end was cut by 4 bases, the J end by 8 bases, with 13 bases between. Here the CDR3 reads CASSRTLGDEQFF. The CDR3 region has the DNA TGCGCCAGCAGCAGAACGCTCGGGGATGAGCAGTTCTTC.

The chain recombines TRBV14 with TRBJ2-1; perhaps D is TRBD1 or TRBD2 (5 bases each). The CDR3 covers 14 residues. V lost 5 bases, J lost 0 bases, and 8 bases lay in between. Per the germline V gene, CDR1 is SGHDN and CDR2 is FVKESK. The CDR3: CASSSGHSYNEQFF. CDR3 bases: TGTGCCAGCAGCTCGGGGCACTCCTACAATGAGCAGTTCTTC. Full variable domain (remainder filled in from reference TRBV14 and TRBJ2-1): EAGVTQFPSHSVIEKGQTVTLRCDPISGHDNLYWYRRVMGKEIKFLLHFVKESKQDESGMPNNRFLAERTGGTYSTLKVQPAELEDSGVYFCASSSGHSYNEQFFGPGTRLTVL.

The chain couples TRBV6-1 to TRBJ1-2; D remains unclear. Trimming shortened V by 10 bases and J by 5 bases, and 11 bases separated the two germline ends. The V gene's germline CDR1 is MNHNS and CDR2 SASEGT. CDR3 length equals 11 residues. CDR3 coding DNA: TGTGCCACCAGGACCCTTTATGGCTACACCTTC. It yields the protein CATRTLYGYTF.

The CDR3 DNA sequence: TGTGCCAGCAGCGCGGACACTGGGAACACTGAAGCTTTCTTT. This translates into CASSADTGNTEAFF. The chain recombines TRBV9 with TRBJ1-1, with D possibly TRBD1 on 5 matching bases. Trimming pared 3 bases from V and 1 base from J, leaving 10 bases between. The CDR3 sequence is 14 residues long. The germline V gene encodes CDR1 SGDLS and CDR2 YYNGEE. The entire variable domain, with the rest obtained from reference TRBV9 and TRBJ1-1, is as follows: DSGVTQTPKHLITATGQRVTLRCSPRSGDLSVYWYQQSLDQGLQFLIQYYNGEERAKGNILERFSAQQFPDLHSELNLSSLELGDSALYFCASSADTGNTEAFFGQGTRLTVV.

The chain employs TRBV19 and TRBJ1-5, with a tentative D call TRBD1 (6 bases). Germline-derived CDR1 and CDR2 are LNHDA and SQIVND (reference sequence). V was shortened by 8 bases and J by 7 bases, with 15 bases between the two germline ends. The CDR3 sequence is 13 residues long. This chain's CDR3 is CASDRTYGQPQHF. The CDR3 DNA follows: TGTGCCAGTGACAGGACGTACGGGCAGCCCCAGCATTTT.

The V call is TRBV6-5, the J call TRBJ1-2, with D uncertain. Germline CDR1 is MNHEY and CDR2 is SVGAGI. Trimming shortened V by 5 bases and J by 2 bases, and 15 bases separated the two germline ends. This CDR3 spans 15 amino acids. CDR3 DNA: TGTGCCAGCAGTCAACACTTACGACGGAACTATGGCTACACCTTC. Translated: CASSQHLRRNYGYTF.

The chain carries TRBV18 and TRBJ1-3; TRBD1 agrees at 7 bases. The germline V gene has CDR1 KGHSH and CDR2 LQKENI. This CDR3 region has 15 residues. V lost 3 bases and J lost 4; bases outside the gene matches: 6. Here the CDR3 reads CASSPTGNGGNTIYF. The CDR3 bases are TGTGCCAGCTCACCGACAGGGAACGGGGGAAACACCATATATTTT. The full variable domain, rest sourced from reference TRBV18 and TRBJ1-3, is NAGVMQNPRHLVRRRGQEARLRCSPMKGHSHVYWYRQLPEEGLKFMVYLQKENIIDESGMPKERFSAEFPKEGPSILRIQQVVRGDSAAYFCASSPTGNGGNTIYFGEGSWLTVV.